Here is one T cell receptor beta chain with its context. The count of this clone is one. Its antigen remains undetermined. The input lacks base qualities; no much larger clone sits a single base away. The data are from a study of blood T cell repertoires in COVID-19 (dated by TCRdb to 2020 to 2022). Regarding the research as a whole: Samples from collaborators originated in the United States, Italy and Spain and spanned both the acute and convalescent phases of COVID-19. Samples came from the ongoing ImmuneRACE study (first 160 participants) plus 1,254 subjects from 6 global collaborators. The dataset comprised deeply sampled blood TCRbeta repertoires from subjects exposed to, actively infected with, or recovered from COVID-19. Where available, HLA class I and class II types were taken from metadata supplied by the sample provider and were not determined by assay-based typing. A freely available public database, intended as a resource for researchers studying the immune response to SARS-CoV-2, is where the repertoires were released. The sample metadata nearly always contained a de-identified subject ID, COVID-19 status, age in years and sex. The material from the prospective study consisted of cDNA or gDNA derived from T cells, B-cell-depleted T cells, or PBMCs. The research as a whole found: Clinical and demographic metadata were provided uncurated, with the amount varying by source and participant.

According to the germline V gene (reference sequence), CDR1 reads LNHDA and CDR2 reads SQIVND. There are 13 amino acids in the CDR3, from cysteine to phenylalanine inclusive. Here the CDR3 DNA is all that survives: 39 bases in frame from base 1. V is pared back by 5 bases and J by 5 bases, with 10 bases lying between the germline termini. The immunoSEQ Assay, a bias-controlled multiplex PCR, was used to amplify TCRbeta CDR3 regions from genomic DNA. Per the authors' processing: The number of nucleated cells in each sample was estimated from the amplification of reference gene primers within the assay. Sequence reads were collapsed and filtered to measure the absolute abundance of every unique TCRbeta CDR3 rearrangement. For each sample, productive Simpson clonality was calculated as the square root of Simpson's diversity index over productive rearrangements. In its TCRdb copy, this immuneACCESS table keeps in-frame sequences only and misses some clones. Where compared with another copy, unresolved V genes explain less than half of these, and the others have no known cause. Clone size and the V and J calls come from that table; the DNA yielded D and trimming. The sample table contains about 64,000 clones; only one count was recorded for around 89% of them. The ten largest clones capture around a tenth of the sample.

Enrolling through a virtual design, the prospective study's participants ranged in age from roughly 18 to 90 years and lived across roughly 24 United States geographic areas. In the prospective study, cohorts were assigned on the basis of participant-reported clinical history obtained from a screening survey and a study questionnaire. For ImmuneRACE Cohort 3, a participant was defined as recovered based on two consecutive negative NP/OP PCR tests, clearance by a healthcare professional, or resolution of symptoms. Each participant in the prospective study had whole blood, serum and a nasopharyngeal or oropharyngeal swab collected by mobile phlebotomists. Participants in the prospective study had the option to provide additional blood draws and questionnaires over a 2-month period. Prospective study blood samples were shipped either frozen or at room temperature before DNA extraction.

The chain links TRBV19 with TRBJ1-5; confidence is insufficient to name the D gene. The sample was PBMCs or T cells enriched from blood (not recorded which). This receptor was taken from a woman aged 40 to 49 who had recovered from COVID-19. The CDR3 loop reads CASSAAEYQPQHF. The DNA reads TGTGCCAGTAGTGCGGCAGAGTATCAGCCCCAGCATTTT.